Sequencing of this TCR beta chain was carried out in a study of graft-versus-host responses after intestinal transplantation. Whole-study context: Uniformly, recipients were administered anti-thymocyte globulin induction with subsequent tacrolimus and steroids for two to three years. Study-wide points: Allografts from individuals with graft-donor T cell macrochimerism displayed high graft-versus-host to host-versus-graft clonal ratios.

Of note for this clone: Its specificity is unknown.

The CDR3 runs 13 residues. The V segment lost 2 bases and the J segment 2 bases; nucleotides outside the gene matches: 0. CDR1 KGHSH and CDR2 LQKENI come from the germline V gene. Profiled with immunoSEQ multiplex PCR; TCRdb holds only in-frame clones, not every one. The table has around 29,000 clones, roughly 93% seen once. This sequence originates from a human patient who received an intestinal transplant, so some T cells may come from the graft donor. This chain connects TRBV18 to TRBJ2-7; 7 bases align to TRBD2. The material was PBMCs, obtained about 65 days after intestinal transplant. The CDR3 DNA is TGTGCCAGCTCACCAGGGAGGGCCTACGAGCAGTACTTC. It specifies CASSPGRAYEQYF.